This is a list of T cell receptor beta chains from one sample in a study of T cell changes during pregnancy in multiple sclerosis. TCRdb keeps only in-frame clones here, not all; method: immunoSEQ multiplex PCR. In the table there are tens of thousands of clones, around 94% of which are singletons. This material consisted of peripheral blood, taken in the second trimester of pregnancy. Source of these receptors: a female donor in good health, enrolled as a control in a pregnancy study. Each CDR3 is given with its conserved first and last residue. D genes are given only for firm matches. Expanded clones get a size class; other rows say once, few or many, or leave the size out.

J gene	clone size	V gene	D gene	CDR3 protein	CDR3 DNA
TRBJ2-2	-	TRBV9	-	CASSAGQPGELFF	TGTGCCAGCAGCGCTGGACAGCCCGGGGAGCTGTTTTTT
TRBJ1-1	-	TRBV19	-	CASSFDSDPNTEAFF	TGTGCCAGTAGTTTTGACAGCGACCCGAACACTGAAGCTTTCTTT
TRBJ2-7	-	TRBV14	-	CASSLYRYEQYF	TGTGCCAGCAGCCTCTACAGATACGAGCAGTACTTC
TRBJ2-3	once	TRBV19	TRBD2	CASSMRILSSGGYHTDTQYF	TGTGCCAGTAGTATGAGGATTTTGTCTAGCGGGGGTTATCACACAGATACGCAGTATTTT
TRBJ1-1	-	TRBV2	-	CASADQGSNTEAFF	TGTGCCAGCGCCGACCAGGGGTCGAACACTGAAGCTTTCTTT
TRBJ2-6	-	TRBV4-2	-	CASSHLDRSGANVLTF	TGTGCCAGCAGCCACCTCGACAGGTCTGGGGCCAACGTCCTGACTTTC
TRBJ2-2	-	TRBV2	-	CASSLINTGELFF	TGTGCCAGCAGCCTAATTAACACCGGGGAGCTGTTTTTT
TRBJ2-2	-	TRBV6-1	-	CASSLNRDGIGELFF	TGTGCCAGCAGCCTCAACAGGGATGGAATCGGGGAGCTGTTTTTT
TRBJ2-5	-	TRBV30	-	CAWTRQHQETQYF	TGTGCCTGGACCCGACAGCACCAAGAGACCCAGTACTTC
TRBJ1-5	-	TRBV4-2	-	CASSTASNQPQHF	TGTGCCAGCAGCACAGCCTCTAATCAGCCCCAGCATTTT
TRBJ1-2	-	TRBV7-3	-	CASSLTGGENYGYTF	TGTGCCAGCAGCTTAACAGGGGGAGAGAACTATGGCTACACCTTC
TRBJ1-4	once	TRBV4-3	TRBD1	CASSPRHGTGKSPGEKLFF	TGCGCCAGCAGCCCACGACACGGGACAGGGAAATCCCCCGGTGAAAAACTGTTTTTT
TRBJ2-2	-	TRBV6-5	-	CASSSVQNTGELFF	TGTGCCAGCAGTTCGGTCCAGAACACCGGGGAGCTGTTTTTT
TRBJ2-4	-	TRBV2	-	CASSDGAKNIQYF	TGTGCCAGCAGTGACGGGGCCAAAAACATTCAGTACTTC
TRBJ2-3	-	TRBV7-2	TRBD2	CASSSLAGADTQYF	TGTGCCAGCAGCTCACTAGCGGGGGCAGATACGCAGTATTTT
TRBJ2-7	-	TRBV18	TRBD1	CASSPRDRSKYEQYF	TGTGCCAGCTCACCTCGGGACAGATCCAAATACGAGCAGTACTTC
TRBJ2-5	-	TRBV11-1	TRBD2	CASSLLAGAEETQYF	TGTGCCAGCAGCCTACTAGCGGGGGCTGAAGAGACCCAGTACTTC
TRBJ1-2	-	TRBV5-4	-	CASSLTGTPRGYTF	TGTGCCAGCAGCTTGACAGGAACCCCGCGGGGCTACACCTTC
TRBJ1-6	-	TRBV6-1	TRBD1	CASSNDRGPNSPLHF	TGTGCCAGCAGCAACGACAGGGGTCCGAATTCACCCCTCCACTTT
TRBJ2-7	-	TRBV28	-	CASSLQGYEQYF	TGTGCCAGCAGCTTACAGGGATACGAGCAGTACTTC
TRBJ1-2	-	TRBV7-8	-	CASSLAGQTYGYTF	TGTGCCAGCAGCTTAGCTGGACAGACCTATGGCTACACCTTC
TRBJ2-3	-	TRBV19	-	CASSIDGGSTDTQYF	TGTGCCAGTAGTATAGACGGGGGTAGCACAGATACGCAGTATTTT
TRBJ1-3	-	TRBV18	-	CASSERQVTSGNTIYF	TGTGCCAGCTCAGAAAGACAGGTGACCTCTGGAAACACCATATATTTT
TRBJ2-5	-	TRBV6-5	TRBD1	CASSRSGTGHETQYF	TGTGCCAGCAGCCGATCGGGGACAGGGCACGAGACCCAGTACTTC
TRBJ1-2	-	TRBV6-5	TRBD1	CASSRDRDGNGYTF	TGTGCCAGCAGCCGCGACAGGGATGGCAATGGCTACACCTTC
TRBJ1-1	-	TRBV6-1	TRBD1	CASSEEFDRGEAFF	TGTGCCAGCAGTGAAGAGTTCGACAGGGGTGAAGCTTTCTTT
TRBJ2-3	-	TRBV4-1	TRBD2	CASSPRGDGRDTQYF	TGCGCCAGCAGCCCTCGGGGGGATGGAAGAGATACGCAGTATTTT
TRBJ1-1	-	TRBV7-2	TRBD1	CASSLERRTGKMNTEAFF	TGTGCCAGCAGCTTAGAGAGAAGGACAGGGAAGATGAACACTGAAGCTTTCTTT
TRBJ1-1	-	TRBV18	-	CASSINRNTEAFF	TGTGCCAGCTCGATCAACAGGAACACTGAAGCTTTCTTT
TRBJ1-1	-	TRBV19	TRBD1	CASSIRGRVPRTEAFF	TGTGCCAGTAGTATAAGGGGGCGCGTCCCCCGCACTGAAGCTTTCTTT
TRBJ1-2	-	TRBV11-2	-	CASSSIGGVADYGYTF	TGTGCCAGCAGCTCCATAGGGGGGGTCGCGGACTATGGCTACACCTTC
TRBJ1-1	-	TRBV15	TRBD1	CATSHRTGLEAFF	TGTGCCACCAGCCACCGGACAGGGCTTGAAGCTTTCTTT
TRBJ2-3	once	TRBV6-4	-	CASSKGGNTQYF	TGTGCCAGCAGTAAAGGGGGAAATACGCAGTATTTT